This section outlines one T cell receptor (beta chain) sequence together with its context. The data were taken from a study of shared clonotypes between healthy human individuals. Roughly 27,000 T cell genomes, or roughly 200 ng DNA, went into the sorted-subset replicate PCRs. Data came from immunoSEQ multiplex PCR; TCRdb stores just in-frame clones and leaves some out. The repertoire holds over 1.5 million clones, with approximately 98% as singletons. This CDR3 spans 17 amino acids. J gave up 2 bases and V 2 bases, and 9 bases lay outside the gene matches. Germline loops: CDR1 SGHDT, CDR2 YYEEEE. This rearrangement joins TRBV5-6 to TRBJ2-7; TRBD2 matches 11 bases. The clonotype comes from a man younger than 45 in good health. Sequenced material: naive CD4+ T cells sorted from blood. Subset: CD45RA+ positively selected. CDR3 coding DNA: TGTGCCAGCAGCTTCCGTGGGCTAGCGGGAGGCACCTACGAGCAGTACTTC. Translated: CASSFRGLAGGTYEQYF.